Each of the 32 T cell receptor beta chains below was sequenced from the same sample in a study of T cells after somatic rescue of genetic block. TCRdb's copy holds only in-frame clones and misses some; the assay was immunoSEQ multiplex PCR. Of tens of thousands of clones in the sample, around 96% are singletons; the top ten hold about 0.076%. The source material was peripheral blood mononuclear cells (PBMCs). The receptors were sampled from a child younger than two.

The chain links TRBV2 to TRBJ1-2; 9 nucleotides align to TRBD1. This CDR3 is 14 amino acids long. Germline trimming cut 0 bases from V and 4 bases from J; bases unmatched to any gene: 0. The V gene's germline CDR1 is SNHLY and CDR2 FYNNEI. The DNA of the CDR3 is TGTGCCAGCAGTGAAGCGGGACAGGGCTATGGCTACACCTTC. This encodes CASSEAGQGYGYTF.

This chain links TRBV2 with TRBJ1-2; D remains ambiguous. The germline gives CDR1 SNHLY, CDR2 FYNNEI. The CDR3 is 15 residues long. Trimming removed 1 base at V and 0 bases at J, with 9 bases between. This CDR3 reads CASSEEEGPNYGYTF. The CDR3, as DNA: TGTGCCAGCAGTGAAGAGGAGGGCCCTAACTATGGCTACACCTTC.

V gene TRBV28 combines with J gene TRBJ1-5; 10 bases map to TRBD1. This CDR3 has 16 amino acids. With V trimmed by 4 bases and J by 2 bases, 5 bases remained unmatched. Germline V CDR1 and CDR2: MDHEN, SYDVKM. This CDR3 reads CASSSPGTGGNQPQHF. The CDR3 DNA reads as TGTGCCAGCAGTTCCCCCGGGACAGGGGGCAATCAGCCCCAGCATTTT.

The DNA for the CDR3 is TGTGCCAGCAGTGCAGTTAGAGGGGCAACTAATGAAAAACTGTTTTTT. Residues: CASSAVRGATNEKLFF. This chain connects TRBV6-1 to TRBJ1-4; TRBD1 might be the D (5 bases). Germline V gives CDR1 MNHNS, CDR2 SASEGT. The CDR3 is made up of 16 amino acids. Trimming cost V 4 bases and J 0 bases, with 12 bases left between them.

This chain connects TRBV6-6 to TRBJ1-5; D is unclear. The CDR3 spans 14 residues. V was clipped by 0 bases and J by 4 bases, with 7 bases between them. Germline V lookup: CDR1 MNHNY, CDR2 SVGAGI (reference sequence). The CDR3 spells CASSYSRENQPQHF. In nucleotides, the CDR3 is TGTGCCAGCAGTTACTCGAGAGAGAATCAGCCCCAGCATTTT.

DNA for the CDR3: TGTGCCAGCAGCTTAGCAAGCGGGAATAAAAAGTTCTTC. Its protein product is CASSLASGNKKFF. The chain uses TRBV7-2 and TRBJ2-1; 7 bases map to TRBD2. This CDR3 is 13 amino acids long. The germline V gene has CDR1 SGHTA and CDR2 FQGNSA. The trim removed 0 bases at V and 14 bases at J, leaving 7 bases unmatched.

This chain links TRBV6-1 with TRBJ1-6; 7 nucleotides line up with TRBD1. Unmatched junction bases numbered 6, after V lost 6 bases and J lost 7 bases. The CDR3 length is 14 residues. The germline CDR1 and CDR2 sequences are MNHNS and SASEGT. CDR3 amino acids: CASRETGWNSPLHF. The DNA of the CDR3 is TGTGCCAGCAGGGAGACAGGGTGGAATTCACCCCTCCACTTT.

This chain connects TRBV5-6 to TRBJ2-7; maybe TRBD2 (7 bases). Trimming cost V 2 bases and J 9 bases, with 18 bases left between them. Germline CDR1 is SGHDT and CDR2 is YYEEEE. This CDR3 is built from 14 residues. The CDR3 is CASSFKGGGPRQYF. CDR3 DNA: TGTGCCAGCAGCTTCAAAGGGGGAGGGCCTCGGCAGTACTTC.

The chain joins TRBV21-1 to TRBJ1-5. TRBV21-1 is an annotated pseudogene. CDR3 length equals 14 residues. The DNA of the CDR3 is TGTGCCAGCAGCCGGGTGGGGGGCAGGCAGCCCCAGCATTTT. Translation: CASSRVGGRQPQHF.

This chain uses TRBV11-2 with TRBJ2-5; D is perhaps TRBD2 (6 bases). Germline values: CDR1 SGHAT, CDR2 FQNNGV. Trimming pared 7 bases from V and 2 bases from J, leaving 14 bases between. The CDR3 is made up of 14 amino acids. The CDR3 protein is CASTKGRGQETQYF. DNA for the CDR3: TGTGCCAGCACCAAAGGTCGGGGGCAAGAGACCCAGTACTTC.

J is TRBJ2-6 and V is TRBV10-1; D is unresolved. The CDR3 covers 18 residues. V lost 5 bases to trimming and J lost 5 bases, with 22 bases between them. CDR1 is WNHNN, CDR2 SYGVQD, per germline (reference sequence). The CDR3 region is CASSPAKRSQSRANVLTF. As DNA, the CDR3 is TGCGCCAGCAGTCCCGCGAAAAGATCGCAAAGTCGGGCCAACGTCCTGACTTTC.

This chain links TRBV7-9 with TRBJ1-3; 10 nucleotides align to TRBD1. This CDR3 contains 16 residues. Germline values: CDR1 SEHNR, CDR2 FQNEAQ (reference sequence). Germline trimming cut 4 bases from V and 2 bases from J; bases unmatched to any gene: 5. The CDR3 bases are TGTGCCAGCAGCTCTACAGGACAGGGGGCTGGAAACACCATATATTTT. It translates to CASSSTGQGAGNTIYF.

The chain links TRBV4-3 to TRBJ2-1; D not resolved. The ends were cut back, 0 bases at V and 0 bases at J, with 9 bases in the middle. The CDR3 totals 16 residues. CDR1 LGHNA and CDR2 YSLEER come from the germline V gene. Here the CDR3 DNA reads TGCGCCAGCAGCCAAGATGGGGTTAGCTCCTACAATGAGCAGTTCTTC. This gives the protein CASSQDGVSSYNEQFF.

The rearrangement links TRBV28 to TRBJ1-6; TRBD1 aligns across 8 bases. The CDR3 loop spans 15 amino acids. J was trimmed by 9 bases and V by 7 bases; bases with no gene match: 11. Germline V gene lookup returns CDR1 MDHEN and CDR2 SYDVKM. Here the CDR3 DNA reads TGTGCCAGCACTAACTTCGGACAGGGCCGTTCACCCCTCCACTTT. It specifies CASTNFGQGRSPLHF.

The chain joins TRBV7-2 to TRBJ1-2; a possible D gene is TRBD1 (5 bases). V was shortened by 5 bases and J by 5 bases, with 15 bases between the two germline ends. Germline V gene data show CDR1 as SGHTA and CDR2 as FQGNSA. The CDR3 length is 14 residues. CDR3 in amino acids: CASSVDRQRYGYTF. In DNA form, the CDR3 reads TGTGCCAGCAGCGTAGACAGACAGAGGTATGGCTACACCTTC.

The chain combines TRBV11-2 with TRBJ2-7, with D uncertain. CDR1 SGHAT and CDR2 FQNNGV come from the germline V gene. CDR3 length equals 12 residues. V lost 1 base and J lost 4, with 5 bases in between. CDR3 protein: CASSLGRYEQYF. The CDR3 nucleotides read TGTGCCAGCAGCTTAGGAAGGTACGAGCAGTACTTC.

The chain uses TRBV19 and TRBJ1-2; 7 bases fit TRBD1. The CDR3 is made up of 13 amino acids. Germline CDR1 and CDR2: LNHDA and SQIVND (reference sequence). V lost 7 bases to trimming and J lost 4 bases; unmatched junction nucleotides: 6. CDR3 loop: CASNADRVYGYTF. The CDR3 DNA reads as TGTGCCAGTAATGCCGACAGGGTCTATGGCTACACCTTC.

This clone was recorded only once. The CDR3 sequence is CSVPTLGSTDTQYF. The CDR3 region has the DNA TGCAGCGTCCCCACGCTCGGGAGCACAGATACGCAGTATTTT. The chain joins TRBV29-1 to TRBJ2-3; D is unclear. Germline CDR1 SQVTM, CDR2 ANQGSEA. This CDR3 region has 14 residues. V gave up 6 bases and J gave up 0 bases, with 13 bases separating them.

This rearrangement joins TRBV28 to TRBJ1-2, with a weak D call TRBD1 (6 bases). In germline, CDR1 is MDHEN, CDR2 SYDVKM. The CDR3 is made up of 14 amino acids. V lost 5 bases, J lost 2 bases, and 12 bases lay in between. DNA for the CDR3: TGTGCCAGCAGTAACACCGGGACAAACTATGGCTACACCTTC. This gives the protein CASSNTGTNYGYTF.

The chain combines TRBV7-2 with TRBJ2-2; 7 bases fit TRBD2. CDR1 and CDR2 (germline): SGHTA, FQGNSA. CDR3 length: 16 residues. The junction had 3 bases not matched to a gene; V was cut back by 2 bases and J by 0 bases. This chain's CDR3 is CASSLSGTPNTGELFF. CDR3 nucleotide sequence: TGTGCCAGCAGCTTAAGCGGGACCCCGAACACCGGGGAGCTGTTTTTT.

The rearrangement joins TRBV30 to TRBJ2-5; 9 bases line up with TRBD2. From germline, CDR1 is GTSNPN and CDR2 SVGIG (reference sequence). After removal of 2 bases from V and 4 bases from J, the junction contained 2 bases not matched to a gene. The CDR3 is made up of 13 amino acids. The CDR3 spells CAWSTLAGETQYF. CDR3 sequence (DNA): TGTGCCTGGAGTACACTAGCGGGAGAGACCCAGTACTTC. Complete variable domain (other parts from reference TRBV30 and TRBJ2-5): SQTIHQWPATLVQPVGSPLSLECTVEGTSNPNLYWYRQAAGRGLQLLFYSVGIGQISSEVPQNLSASRPQDRQFILSSKKLLLSDSGFYLCAWSTLAGETQYFGPGTRLLVL.

The chain couples TRBV6-1 to TRBJ2-5, with D uncertain. This CDR3 contains 13 residues. Germline loops: CDR1 MNHNS, CDR2 SASEGT. Trimming removed 4 bases from V and 2 bases from J, with 8 bases in between. As DNA, the CDR3 is TGTGCCAGCAGTGGGCCCACACAAGAGACCCAGTACTTC. It encodes CASSGPTQETQYF.

The V and J genes are TRBV18 and TRBJ2-7; D remains ambiguous. The CDR3 consists of 13 residues. CDR1 and CDR2 from the germline V gene are KGHSH and LQKENI. V was trimmed by 3 bases and J by 6 bases, leaving 12 bases between them. For the CDR3, the DNA is TGTGCCAGCTCACCTTATCCCCCCAGCGAGCAGTACTTC. The encoded protein is CASSPYPPSEQYF.

This clone was recorded a few times. The V and J genes are TRBV11-2 and TRBJ1-5, with D perhaps matching TRBD1 (5 bases). This CDR3 region has 12 residues. Deletions cut 4 bases from V and 5 bases from J, with 6 bases between. Germline V gene sequence: CDR1 SGHAT, CDR2 FQNNGV. This chain's CDR3 is CASSSTDQPQHF. DNA of the CDR3: TGTGCCAGCAGCTCGACAGATCAGCCCCAGCATTTT.

This clone was counted a single time. This chain connects TRBV25-1 to TRBJ1-5; no reliable D call. CDR1 is MGHDK and CDR2 is SYGVNS in the germline V gene. CDR3 size: 16 residues. V lost 1 base, J lost 4 bases, and 14 bases lay in between. CDR3 region: CASSEWRGMGNQPQHF. CDR3 bases: TGTGCCAGCAGTGAATGGAGAGGGATGGGGAATCAGCCCCAGCATTTT.

The chain has TRBV7-9 and TRBJ1-3; D gene ambiguous. Germline CDR1 and CDR2: SEHNR and FQNEAQ (reference sequence). This CDR3 spans 13 amino acids. The V gene lost 0 bases and the J gene lost 2 bases, with 2 bases spanning the gap. CDR3 region: CASSLAAGNTIYF. CDR3 sequence (DNA): TGTGCCAGCAGCTTAGCGGCTGGAAACACCATATATTTT.

The chain employs TRBV4-3 and TRBJ1-5; D possibly corresponds to TRBD1 (5 bases). V gave up 0 bases and J gave up 1 base, with 7 bases separating them. There are 15 residues in the CDR3. CDR1 is LGHNA and CDR2 is YSLEER in the germline V gene. The CDR3 DNA follows: TGCGCCAGCAGCCAAGAGTGGGACAGCAATCAGCCCCAGCATTTT. It encodes CASSQEWDSNQPQHF.

V and J are TRBV7-8 and TRBJ1-3; D call uncertain. This CDR3 contains 15 residues. Deletions cut 5 bases from V and 0 bases from J, with 11 bases between. Germline CDR1 is SGHVS and CDR2 is FQNEAQ. The CDR3 DNA follows: TGTGCCAGCAGCATCCTCTGGAGCTCTGGAAACACCATATATTTT. Protein: CASSILWSSGNTIYF.

CDR3: CASSPTVTLEQFF. In nucleotides, the CDR3 is TGCGCCAGCAGCCCGACAGTAACATTAGAGCAGTTCTTC. This rearrangement joins TRBV4-3 to TRBJ2-1; TRBD1 might be the D (5 bases). V lost 4 bases and J 10 bases, leaving 14 bases between the germline ends. This CDR3 is built from 13 residues. The germline gives CDR1 LGHNA, CDR2 YSLEER.

V and J are TRBV11-2 and TRBJ2-5; 7 nucleotides agree with TRBD1. V shed 1 base, J shed 5 bases, and the junction held 7 bases outside the gene matches. This CDR3 spans 15 amino acids. Germline values: CDR1 SGHAT, CDR2 FQNNGV. The DNA of the CDR3 is TGTGCCAGCAGCTTAGCCCCAGGGGGAAGCGAGACCCAGTACTTC. The encoded protein is CASSLAPGGSETQYF.

The rearrangement uses TRBV10-2 and TRBJ2-3; 16 bases match TRBD2. V dropped 8 bases and J dropped 4; count of bases not matched to a gene: 15. The CDR3 sequence is 19 residues long. Germline CDR1 reads WSHSY; CDR2 reads SAAADI. The chain's CDR3 is CASLTAPGLAGGRPDTQYF. The CDR3, as DNA: TGCGCCAGCCTTACCGCGCCGGGACTAGCGGGAGGGCGCCCAGATACGCAGTATTTT.

The J gene is TRBJ2-7, the V gene TRBV4-1; 7 positions match TRBD1. This CDR3 spans 15 amino acids. Losses at the gene ends were 0 bases for V and 4 bases for J; bases not matched to a gene: 6. Germline V gene lookup returns CDR1 MGHRA and CDR2 YSYEKL. The CDR3 protein is CASSQDYRGGYEQYF. For the CDR3, the DNA is TGCGCCAGCAGCCAAGACTACAGGGGTGGGTACGAGCAGTACTTC.